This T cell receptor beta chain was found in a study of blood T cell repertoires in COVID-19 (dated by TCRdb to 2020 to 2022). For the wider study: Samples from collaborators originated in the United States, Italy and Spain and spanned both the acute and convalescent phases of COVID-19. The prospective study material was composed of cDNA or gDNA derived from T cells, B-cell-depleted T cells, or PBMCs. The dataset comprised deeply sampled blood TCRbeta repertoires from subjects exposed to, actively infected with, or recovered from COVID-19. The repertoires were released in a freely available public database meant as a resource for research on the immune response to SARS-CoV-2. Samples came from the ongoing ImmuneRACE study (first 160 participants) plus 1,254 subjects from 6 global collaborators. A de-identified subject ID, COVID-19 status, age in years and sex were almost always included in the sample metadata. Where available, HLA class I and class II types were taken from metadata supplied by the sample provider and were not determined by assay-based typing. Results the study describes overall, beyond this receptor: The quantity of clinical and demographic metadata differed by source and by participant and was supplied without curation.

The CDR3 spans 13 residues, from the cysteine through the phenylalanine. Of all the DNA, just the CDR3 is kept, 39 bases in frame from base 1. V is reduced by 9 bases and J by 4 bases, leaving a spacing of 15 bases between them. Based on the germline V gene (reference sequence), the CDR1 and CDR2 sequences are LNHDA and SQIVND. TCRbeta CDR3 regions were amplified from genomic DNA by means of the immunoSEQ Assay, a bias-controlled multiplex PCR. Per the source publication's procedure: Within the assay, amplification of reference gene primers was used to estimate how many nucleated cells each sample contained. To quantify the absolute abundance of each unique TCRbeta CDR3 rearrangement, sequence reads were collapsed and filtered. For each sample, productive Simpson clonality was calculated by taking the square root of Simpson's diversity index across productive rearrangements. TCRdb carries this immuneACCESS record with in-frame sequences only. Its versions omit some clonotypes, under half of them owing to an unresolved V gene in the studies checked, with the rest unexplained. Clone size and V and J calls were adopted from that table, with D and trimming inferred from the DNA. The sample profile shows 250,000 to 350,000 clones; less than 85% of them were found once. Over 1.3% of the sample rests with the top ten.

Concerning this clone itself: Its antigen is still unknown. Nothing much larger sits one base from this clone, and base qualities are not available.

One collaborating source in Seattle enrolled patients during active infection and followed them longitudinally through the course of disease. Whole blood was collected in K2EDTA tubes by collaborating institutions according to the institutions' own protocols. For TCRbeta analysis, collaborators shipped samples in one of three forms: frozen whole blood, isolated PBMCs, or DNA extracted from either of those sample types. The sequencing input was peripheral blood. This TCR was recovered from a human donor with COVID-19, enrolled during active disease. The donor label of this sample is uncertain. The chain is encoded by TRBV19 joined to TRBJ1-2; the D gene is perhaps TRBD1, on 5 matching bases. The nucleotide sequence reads TGTGCCAGCCTAGACAGAGCCGCCTATGGCTACACCTTC. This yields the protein CASLDRAAYGYTF.